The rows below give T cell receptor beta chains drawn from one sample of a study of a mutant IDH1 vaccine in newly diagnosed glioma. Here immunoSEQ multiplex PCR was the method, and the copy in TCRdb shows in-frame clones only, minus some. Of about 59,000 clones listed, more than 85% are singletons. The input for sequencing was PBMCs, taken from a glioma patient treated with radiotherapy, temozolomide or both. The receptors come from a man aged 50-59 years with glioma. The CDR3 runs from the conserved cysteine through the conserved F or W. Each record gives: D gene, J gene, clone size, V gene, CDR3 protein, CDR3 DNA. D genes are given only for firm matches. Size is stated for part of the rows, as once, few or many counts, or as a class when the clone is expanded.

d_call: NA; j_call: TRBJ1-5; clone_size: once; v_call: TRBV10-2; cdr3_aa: CASRYGTTNQPQHF; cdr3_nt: TGCGCCAGCAGATATGGGACCACCAATCAGCCCCAGCATTTT
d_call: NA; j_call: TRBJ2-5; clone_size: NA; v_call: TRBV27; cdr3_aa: CASSPLGDRVEETQYF; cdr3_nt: TGTGCCAGCAGTCCCTTGGGGGATAGGGTAGAAGAGACCCAGTACTTC
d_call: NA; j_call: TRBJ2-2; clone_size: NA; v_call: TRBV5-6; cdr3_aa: CASSLEGLRNAGELFF; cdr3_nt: TGTGCCAGCAGCTTGGAGGGGTTGAGGAACGCCGGGGAGCTGTTTTTT
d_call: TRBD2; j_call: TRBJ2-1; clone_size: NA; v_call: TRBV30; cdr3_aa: CAWSLWREGVQFF; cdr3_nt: TGTGCCTGGAGTTTGTGGCGGGAGGGGGTGCAGTTCTTC
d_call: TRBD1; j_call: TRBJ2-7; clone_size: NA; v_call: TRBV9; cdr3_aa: CASSPRDRGSYEQYF; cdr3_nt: TGTGCCAGCAGCCCCCGGGACAGGGGGTCCTACGAGCAGTACTTC
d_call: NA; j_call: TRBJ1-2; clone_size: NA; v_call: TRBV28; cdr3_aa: CASSLWTGGNYGYTF; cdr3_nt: TGTGCCAGCAGTCTGTGGACGGGCGGGAACTATGGCTACACCTTC
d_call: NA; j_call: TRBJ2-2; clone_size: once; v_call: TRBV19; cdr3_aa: CASSPQGTGELFF; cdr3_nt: TGTGCCAGTTCCCCCCAGGGGACCGGGGAGCTGTTTTTT
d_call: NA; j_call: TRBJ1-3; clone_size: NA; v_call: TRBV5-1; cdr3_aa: CASSLDRRRAGNTIYF; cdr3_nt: TGCGCCAGCAGCTTGGATCGACGTAGGGCTGGAAACACCATATATTTT
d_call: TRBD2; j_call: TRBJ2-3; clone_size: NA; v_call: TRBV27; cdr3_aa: CASSLGLAGSTSTDTQYF; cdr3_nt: TGTGCCAGCAGTTTGGGACTAGCGGGATCCACTAGCACAGATACGCAGTATTTT
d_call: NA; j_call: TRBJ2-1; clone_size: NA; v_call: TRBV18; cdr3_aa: CASSQLVPTSYNEQFF; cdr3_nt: TGTGCCAGCTCACAGCTCGTCCCGACGAGTTACAATGAGCAGTTCTTC
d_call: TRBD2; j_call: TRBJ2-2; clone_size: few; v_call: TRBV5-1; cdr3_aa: CASSTGVGTRRGELFF; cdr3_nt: TGCGCCAGCAGCACGGGGGTCGGGACTAGGCGCGGGGAGCTGTTTTTT
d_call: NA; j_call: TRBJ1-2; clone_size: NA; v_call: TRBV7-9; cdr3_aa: CASSLAFPTGSGYTF; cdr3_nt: TGTGCCAGCAGCTTAGCGTTCCCCACAGGGTCTGGCTACACCTTC
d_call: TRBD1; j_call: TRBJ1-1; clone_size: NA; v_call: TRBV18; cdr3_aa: CASSLQGASGTEAFF; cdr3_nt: TGTGCCAGCTCCCTCCAGGGGGCGTCAGGCACTGAAGCTTTCTTT
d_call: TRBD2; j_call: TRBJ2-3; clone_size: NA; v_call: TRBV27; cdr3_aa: CASSSPSGPSPSTDTQYF; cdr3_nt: TGTGCCAGCAGCTCCCCTAGCGGACCCTCTCCGAGCACAGATACGCAGTATTTT
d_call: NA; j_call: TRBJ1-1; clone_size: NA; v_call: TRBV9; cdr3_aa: CASSVAPYTEAFF; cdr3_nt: TGTGCCAGCAGCGTAGCCCCCTACACTGAAGCTTTCTTT
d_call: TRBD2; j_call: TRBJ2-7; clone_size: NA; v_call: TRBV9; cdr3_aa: CASSAGGYLYEQYF; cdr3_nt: TGTGCCAGCAGCGCGGGGGGTTACCTCTACGAGCAGTACTTC
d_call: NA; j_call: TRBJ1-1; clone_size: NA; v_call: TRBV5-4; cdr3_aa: CASSLAAKRDAEAFF; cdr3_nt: TGTGCCAGCAGCTTGGCGGCAAAACGCGACGCTGAAGCTTTCTTT
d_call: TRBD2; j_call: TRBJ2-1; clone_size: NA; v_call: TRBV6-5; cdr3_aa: CASSYGPAGGYGEQFF; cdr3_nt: TGTGCCAGCAGTTACGGGCCCGCGGGGGGGTACGGTGAGCAGTTCTTC
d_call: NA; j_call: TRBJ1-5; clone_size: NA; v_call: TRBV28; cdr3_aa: CASSLRGVRNQPQHF; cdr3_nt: TGTGCCAGCAGTTTAAGAGGAGTACGGAATCAGCCCCAGCATTTT
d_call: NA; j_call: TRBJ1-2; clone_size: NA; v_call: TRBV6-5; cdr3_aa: CASSYDSGIYGYTF; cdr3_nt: TGTGCCAGCAGTTACGATTCCGGCATATATGGCTACACCTTC
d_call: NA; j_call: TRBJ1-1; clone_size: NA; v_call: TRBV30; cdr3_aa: CAWRASLGTEAFF; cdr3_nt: TGTGCCTGGAGGGCCAGTTTGGGGACTGAAGCTTTCTTT
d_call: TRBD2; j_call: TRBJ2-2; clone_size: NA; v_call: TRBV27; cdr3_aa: CASSSSGDNTGELFF; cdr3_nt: TGTGCCAGCAGTTCTAGCGGGGATAACACCGGGGAGCTGTTTTTT
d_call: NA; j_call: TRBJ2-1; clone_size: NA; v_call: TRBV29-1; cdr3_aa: CSVDPSSGFNEQFF; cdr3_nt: TGCAGCGTTGACCCTTCGTCAGGGTTCAATGAGCAGTTCTTC
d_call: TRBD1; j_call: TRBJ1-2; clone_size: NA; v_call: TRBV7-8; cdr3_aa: CASSSQPGQGMDGYTF; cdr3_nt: TGTGCCAGCAGCTCCCAACCGGGACAGGGGATGGATGGCTACACCTTC
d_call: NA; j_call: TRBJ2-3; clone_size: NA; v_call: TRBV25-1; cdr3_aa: CASTRAASTDTQYF; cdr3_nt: TGTGCCAGCACCAGGGCCGCTAGCACAGATACGCAGTATTTT
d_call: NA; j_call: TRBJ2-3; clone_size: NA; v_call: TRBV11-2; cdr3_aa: CASRLAGPTQYF; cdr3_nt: TGTGCCAGCAGGCTGGCGGGGCCAACGCAGTATTTT
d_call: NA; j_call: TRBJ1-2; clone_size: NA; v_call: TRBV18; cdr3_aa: CASSPLGWDSLNYGYTF; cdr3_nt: TGTGCCAGCTCACCACTTGGGTGGGACTCTCTTAACTATGGCTACACCTTC
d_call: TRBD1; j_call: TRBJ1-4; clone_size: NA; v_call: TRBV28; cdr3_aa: CASSTRQGLNEKLFF; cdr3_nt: TGTGCCAGCAGTACCCGACAGGGCCTTAATGAAAAACTGTTTTTT
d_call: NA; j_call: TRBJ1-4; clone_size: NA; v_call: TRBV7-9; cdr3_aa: CASSQRGGRITNEKLFF; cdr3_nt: TGTGCCAGCAGCCAAAGGGGGGGGCGTATCACTAATGAAAAACTGTTTTTT
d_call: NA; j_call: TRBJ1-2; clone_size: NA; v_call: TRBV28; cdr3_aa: CASTDTAIYGYTF; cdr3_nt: TGTGCCAGCACCGACACCGCAATCTATGGCTACACCTTC
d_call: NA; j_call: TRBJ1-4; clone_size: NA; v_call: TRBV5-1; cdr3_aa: CASSSGNRNEKLFF; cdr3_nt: TGCGCCAGCAGCTCGGGGAATCGAAATGAAAAACTGTTTTTT
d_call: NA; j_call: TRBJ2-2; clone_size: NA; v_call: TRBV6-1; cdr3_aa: CASRQGLQAGELFF; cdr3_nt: TGTGCCAGCAGGCAGGGGCTTCAGGCCGGGGAGCTGTTTTTT
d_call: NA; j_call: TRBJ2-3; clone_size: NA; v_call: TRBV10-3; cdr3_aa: CAIGGQATDTQYF; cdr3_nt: TGTGCCATCGGCGGGCAAGCCACAGATACGCAGTATTTT
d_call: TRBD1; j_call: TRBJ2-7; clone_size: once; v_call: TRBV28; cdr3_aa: CASSFAQGVFEQYF; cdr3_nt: TGTGCCAGCAGTTTCGCACAGGGGGTGTTCGAGCAGTACTTC
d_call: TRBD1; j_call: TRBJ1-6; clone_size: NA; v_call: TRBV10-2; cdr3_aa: CASSETIRGSSPLHF; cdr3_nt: TGCGCCAGCAGTGAAACAATCAGGGGGTCGTCACCCCTCCACTTT
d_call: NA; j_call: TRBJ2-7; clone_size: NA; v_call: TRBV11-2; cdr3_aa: CASSRTLASYEQYF; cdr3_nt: TGTGCCAGCAGCCGAACTCTCGCCTCCTACGAGCAGTACTTC
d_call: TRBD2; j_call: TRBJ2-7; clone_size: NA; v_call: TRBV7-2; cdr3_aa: CASSLGLTSIFYEQYF; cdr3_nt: TGTGCCAGCAGCTTAGGGCTGACTAGCATCTTCTACGAGCAGTACTTC
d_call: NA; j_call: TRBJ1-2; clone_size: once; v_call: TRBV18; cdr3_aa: CASSPPKQIFYGYTF; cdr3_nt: TGTGCCAGCTCACCACCGAAACAGATCTTCTATGGCTACACCTTC
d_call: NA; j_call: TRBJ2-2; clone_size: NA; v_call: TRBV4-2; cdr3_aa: CASSHGIGGNGGELFF; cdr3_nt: TGTGCCAGCAGCCATGGTATAGGCGGGAATGGCGGGGAGCTGTTTTTT
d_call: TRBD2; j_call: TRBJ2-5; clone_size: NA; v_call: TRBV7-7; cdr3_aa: CASSLAGETQYF; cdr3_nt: TGTGCTAGCAGCTTAGCGGGGGAGACCCAGTACTTC
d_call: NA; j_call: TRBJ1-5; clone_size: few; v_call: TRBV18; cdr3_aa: CASSPSWGNQPQHF; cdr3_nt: TGTGCCAGCTCACCCTCATGGGGCAATCAGCCCCAGCATTTT
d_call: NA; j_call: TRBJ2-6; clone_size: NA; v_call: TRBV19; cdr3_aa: CASSQVYGANVLTF; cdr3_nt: TGTGCCAGTAGCCAGGTGTACGGGGCCAACGTCCTGACTTTC
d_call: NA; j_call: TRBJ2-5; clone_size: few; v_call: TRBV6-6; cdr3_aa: CASSYGLAWEETQYF; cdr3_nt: TGTGCCAGCAGTTACGGTCTAGCTTGGGAAGAGACCCAGTACTTC
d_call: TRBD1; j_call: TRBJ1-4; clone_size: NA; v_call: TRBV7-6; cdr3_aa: CASSDRQGGREKLFF; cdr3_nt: TGTGCCAGCAGCGACCGACAGGGGGGGCGGGAAAAACTGTTTTTT
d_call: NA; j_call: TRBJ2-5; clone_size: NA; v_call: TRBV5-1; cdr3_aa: CASSRGNQETQYF; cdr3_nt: TGCGCCAGCAGTCGGGGGAACCAAGAGACCCAGTACTTC
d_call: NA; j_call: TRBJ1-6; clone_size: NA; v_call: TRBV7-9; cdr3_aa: CASSFPLHF; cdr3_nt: TGTGCCAGCAGCTTCCCCCTCCACTTT
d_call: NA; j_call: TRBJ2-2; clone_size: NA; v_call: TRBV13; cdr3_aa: CASSLPGTYTGELFF; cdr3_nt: TGTGCCAGCAGCTTACCCGGGACATACACCGGGGAGCTGTTTTTT
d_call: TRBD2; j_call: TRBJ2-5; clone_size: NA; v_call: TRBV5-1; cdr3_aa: CASRYGTSGREQETQYF; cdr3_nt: TGCGCCAGCAGATATGGGACTAGCGGGAGGGAACAAGAGACCCAGTACTTC
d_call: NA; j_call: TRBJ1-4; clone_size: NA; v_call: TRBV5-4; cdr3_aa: CASSGQGNEKLFF; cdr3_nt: TGTGCCAGCAGCGGGCAGGGGAATGAAAAACTGTTTTTT